Here is one T cell receptor beta chain with its context. Its binding antigen is unknown. No base quality values were provided; no much bigger clone lies one nucleotide off. These data belong to a study of identical twins (dated by TCRdb to about 2016). Turning to the overall study: The study deep-sequenced TCR alpha and beta repertoires from monozygotic twins, unrelated adults of various ages and cord blood to test whether fetal clonotypes persist. To rule out contamination, replicate twin experiments were performed at different times with different library preparation protocols.

The library was made by 5' RACE. TCRdb records Illumina HiSeq 2000 as the sequencer. Template switching introduced a universal primer binding site; the final cDNA contained a unique molecular identifier, enabling accurate counting of TCR cDNA molecules. Specific primers in the conserved constant-segment region were used to synthesize first-strand cDNA for the TCR alpha and beta chains. To control for contamination, every cDNA library was double barcoded, receiving both a SMART-Mk sample barcode and Illumina barcodes. TruSeq adapter sequences and Illumina sample barcodes were added in two successive PCR steps. Sequencing of the TCR alpha and beta cDNA libraries was done on the Illumina HiSeq platform using custom primers. Per the source publication's procedure: MiGEC was used to process raw reads and extract unique molecular identifiers, and MiXCR was used to find CDR3 positions. For each individual, recombination models were inferred using an EM algorithm with the repgenHMM and IGoR tools. Shared clonotypes were analyzed with the tcR package in R, and sharing was normalized by the product of cloneset sizes. To study raw recombination without the effects of thymic and clonal selection, out-of-frame nonproductive sequences were analyzed. TCRdb applied fastp at Q25 and MiXCR to the public reads, then kept only in-frame beta chains. Merged by CDR3 protein, the rows form single entries marked with the most common genes and DNA. The V and J calls and clone size come from TCRdb's table, not from the authors' own analysis. In all, the sample holds about 240,000 distinct CDR3 sequences, and roughly 13% of those were seen once. 3.5% to 5% of the sample is in the top ten clones.

The investigation overall reported the following: Recombination models systematically underestimated out-of-frame TCR alpha sharing in monozygotic twins but agreed with sharing between unrelated individuals. Compared with coincidental sharing between unrelated individuals, an excess of low generation-probability sequences was observed among out-of-frame TCR alpha sequences shared between twins. Because the same donors could not be followed over many years, the conclusions depended on cross-sectional statistical analysis. The excess sharing between twins in beta out-of-frame sequences was weaker because fewer shared sequences reduced the signal-to-noise ratio. Zero-insertion analyses could be partly confounded by invariant T cells such as MAIT and iNKT, although diverse VJ usage argued against such confounding for most clonotypes. Fewer insertions were carried by abundant cord blood beta clonotypes; a weaker similar trend was observed in young adult naive repertoires, while no such trend was observed in memory repertoires.

Every donor in the study was a healthy Caucasian. Three pairs of female monozygotic twins, all aged roughly 18 to 29 years, made up the twin cohort. Miltenyi CD45RO+ enrichment and human naive T-cell isolation kits were used to isolate memory (CD45RO+) and naive T cells from PBMC. These same data were also listed under a study on yellow fever vaccine responses in identical twins. The second paper states: The authors reported that the T cell response to vaccination in identical twins appeared partly convergent and partly personalized. Focusing on identical twins, the study followed the T cell clones that responded to the vaccine, and did so with precision.

The sequence came from a woman in her late teens or twenties in good health. Material for sequencing was memory (CD45RO+) T cells sorted from blood. The cell subset or site label for this specimen denotes: CD45RO+ enriched T cells.

Here the CDR3 is given as CATSDSAPGLDNREQFF. The DNA sequence is as follows: TGTGCCACCAGTGATTCTGCACCGGGACTAGATAACCGGGAGCAGTTCTTC. The sequence joins TRBV24-1 to TRBJ2-1, with 8 central nucleotides matching TRBD2. The V end gives up 2 bases and the J end 10 bases, leaving 15 bases in the junction not matched to a gene. From cysteine to phenylalanine, the CDR3 is 17 amino acids long. The CDR3 DNA has 51 bases and is translated from base 1. Per the germline V gene, KGHDR is the CDR1 and SFDVKD is the CDR2.